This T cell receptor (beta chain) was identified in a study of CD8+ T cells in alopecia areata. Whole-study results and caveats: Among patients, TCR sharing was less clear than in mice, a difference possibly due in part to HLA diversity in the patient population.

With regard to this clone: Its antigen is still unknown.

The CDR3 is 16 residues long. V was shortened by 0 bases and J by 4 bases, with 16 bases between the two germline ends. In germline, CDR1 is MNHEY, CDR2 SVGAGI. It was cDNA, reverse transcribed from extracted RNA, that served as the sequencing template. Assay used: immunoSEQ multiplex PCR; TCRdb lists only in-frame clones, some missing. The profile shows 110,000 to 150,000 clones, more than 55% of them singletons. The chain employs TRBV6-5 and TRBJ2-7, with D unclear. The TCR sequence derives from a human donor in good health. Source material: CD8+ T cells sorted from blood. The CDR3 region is CASSYSKFGGLYEQYF. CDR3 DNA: TGTGCCAGCAGTTACTCGAAATTCGGCGGATTATACGAGCAGTACTTC.